This paragraph covers one T cell receptor beta chain sequence. Its antigen is unknown. The sample belongs to a study of blood T cells in healthy people across ages. Points from the study as a whole: Per million T cells, the diversity of TCR beta decreased roughly linearly as age advanced. Samples with more naive T cells showed higher observed beta diversity. It was the long-lived donors that had more naive CD4+ cells and higher diversity than aged donors.

Germline trimming cut 8 bases from V and 0 bases from J; bases unmatched to any gene: 1. Germline CDR1 and CDR2: KGHDR and SFDVKD. This CDR3 contains 13 residues. It was with a sample-barcoded 5' primer and a J-beta primer mix that a second PCR of roughly 7 to 12 cycles was run. Using its own MiXCR run on the 5' RACE reads, TCRdb lists one record per CDR3 protein. The sample lists just under 900,000 distinct CDR3 sequences, under 30% seen once, with roughly a sixth in the top ten. V is TRBV24-1 and J is TRBJ2-3; 7 positions match TRBD2. This clonotype was sampled from a woman at least 80 years old in good health. The sample comprised blood. The CDR3 spells CATMGGSTDTQYF. CDR3 nucleotides: TGTGCCACCATGGGGGGGAGCACAGATACGCAGTATTTT.